Below, one TCR beta chain is given with its context. Its antigen is not identified. Peripheral blood genomic DNA, not sorted cells or RNA, was the template. Multiplex touch-down PCR with TRB-A/B primers amplified rearranged V-D-J TRB sequences. TCRdb processed the multiplex PCR reads anew with MiXCR; each CDR3 protein has one entry. Among some 2,100 distinct CDR3 sequences, 30% were seen once, and the ten largest hold approximately 16%. This entry comes from a study of T cell repertoires in aging, cancer and after chemotherapy. Across the whole study: Donors were grouped into six age bands spanning 30 or younger through 70 or older. General observations from the study: Across the chemotherapy interval, each cancer cohort showed higher median generation probability, suggesting thymic rebound. These repertoire data do not allow conclusions about immunological memory after chemotherapy. Age-matched healthy donors had significantly more diverse, less clonal blood TCR repertoires than untreated cancer patients.

CDR1 is LNHDA, CDR2 SQIVND, per germline (reference sequence). The CDR3 totals 13 residues. The trim removed 7 bases at V and 5 bases at J, leaving 4 bases unmatched. Material for sequencing was blood. The chain joins TRBV19 to TRBJ1-5; TRBD1 aligns across 8 bases. The origin of this receptor is a human donor with a solid tumor. DNA for the CDR3: TGTGCCAGTACCGGGACAGGCTATCAGCCCCAGCATTTT. Its translation is CASTGTGYQPQHF.